The 17 T cell receptor beta chains reported below all come from one sample, sequenced in a study of CD8+ T cells in alopecia areata. RNA extraction was followed by reverse transcription into cDNA, which acted as the sequencing template. Libraries were prepared by immunoSEQ multiplex PCR; TCRdb keeps only in-frame clonotypes and omits some of them. This repertoire holds 1,300 to 1,500 clones, and none appear only once. The sequenced material came from lesional skin. These receptors came from a C3H/HeJ mouse with alopecia areata. The strain's MHC: H2-k.

In its sample, this clone was seen many times. Gene and germline names: mouse. Sequencing ends 4 residues short of the CDR3 end; the germline J gene provides the rest. V usage is TRBV1 and J usage is TRBJ1-1; 10 bases line up with TRBD1. This CDR3 is built from 14 residues. CDR1 and CDR2 from the germline V gene are NSQYPW and LRSPGD (reference sequence). The sequenced part of the CDR3 DNA is TGCACCTGCAGTGCAGAGGACAGGGGGAAA. It is translated as CTCSAEDRGK. The entire CDR3 protein reads CTCSAEDRGKEVFF.

This clone was seen many times. Mouse gene names apply. The read halts 4 residues ahead of the CDR3 end, with the missing end drawn from the germline J gene. The rearrangement links TRBV13-3 to TRBJ2-4; maybe TRBD1 (6 bases). The CDR3 extends over 14 amino acids. Germline V gene data show CDR1 as NNHDY and CDR2 as SYVADS. Trimming removed 5 bases at V and 3 bases at J, with 13 bases between. CDR3 amino acids: CASRPGQSQNTLYF. The DNA read from the CDR3 is TGTGCCAGCAGGCCCGGACAGTCGCAAAAC.

The table lists this clone with many counts. The genes are named according to mouse. Coverage ceases 4 residues before the CDR3 finishes, and the germline J gene fills in the end. The rearrangement links TRBV19 to TRBJ2-1; D gene unclear. There are 14 residues in the CDR3. Germline CDR1 FNHDT, CDR2 SITEND (reference sequence). The V end lost 5 bases, the J end lost 0 bases, and 9 bases lay between the germline ends. CDR3 DNA (partial): TGTGCCAGCAGCCCCCTGGATAACTATGCT. Its protein is CASSPLDNYA. The full CDR3 is CASSPLDNYAEQFF.

This clone was found a few times. All gene names here are mouse names. The read ends 4 residues early relative to the CDR3; the germline J gene fills the gap. V and J are TRBV19 and TRBJ2-7, with 8 bases fitting TRBD2. Germline V CDR1 and CDR2: FNHDT, SITEND (reference sequence). There are 15 residues in the CDR3. The CDR3 sequence is CASSIGRVGGYEQYF. Incomplete CDR3 DNA: TGTGCCAGCAGTATAGGGCGGGTGGGGGGGTAT.

In its sample, this clone was seen many times. All gene names here are mouse names. The read is 4 residues too short to cover the CDR3 end, so that end is filled in from the germline J gene. This chain links TRBV31 with TRBJ1-1, with D perhaps TRBD1 (6 bases). V lost 0 bases, J lost 0 bases, and 8 bases lay in between. CDR3 length: 14 residues. Germline CDR1 is GKSSPN and CDR2 is SITVG. This CDR3 is CAWSLDRSNTEVFF. The part of the CDR3 DNA that was read is TGTGCCTGGAGTCTAGACAGGTCAAACACA.

This clone was counted ten times or more. Genes here carry mouse names. The read falls 4 residues short of the CDR3 end, and the missing part is taken from the germline J gene. The rearrangement uses TRBV13-3 and TRBJ2-3, with 9 bases fitting TRBD1. Germline loops: CDR1 NNHDY, CDR2 SYVADS. This CDR3 is 15 amino acids long. V was pared by 4 bases and J by 1 base, with 4 bases of the junction left unmatched. CDR3 region: CASSPQGAGAETLYF. The part of the CDR3 DNA that was read is TGTGCCAGCAGTCCACAGGGGGCGGGTGCAGAA.

To note about this clone: The germline and genes are mouse ones. The read ends 4 residues shy of where the CDR3 ends; the end is completed using the germline J gene. The V gene is TRBV13-1, the J gene TRBJ2-7, with TRBD2 matching over 11 bases. The length of the CDR3 is 15 residues. V trimming: 4 bases; J trimming: 1 base; junction bases outside the gene matches: 4. The germline V gene has CDR1 NSHNY and CDR2 SYGAGN. The CDR3 here is CASSIGTGGSYEQYF. The sequenced part of the CDR3 DNA is TGTGCCAGCAGTATCGGGACTGGGGGTTCCTAT.

Concerning this clone: This could be a read error, since a much larger clone is one nucleotide away. These gene names are mouse names. The read terminates 4 residues before the CDR3 end, so the remaining end is supplied by the germline J gene. The rearrangement uses TRBV3 and TRBJ2-1; TRBD1 might be the D (5 bases). CDR1 is SNHLY and CDR2 is FYNGKV in the germline V gene (reference sequence). V was cut by 7 bases and J by 5 bases, with 9 bases left in between. The CDR3 covers 12 residues. The sequenced CDR3 bases are TGTGCCAGCACAGGGAGGGATGCT. This gives the protein CASTGRDA. The entire CDR3 protein reads CASTGRDAEQFF.

This clone was detected ten times or more. Genes here carry mouse names. The part of the CDR3 DNA that was read is TGTGCCAGCAGTATCAAGTATGCT. Translation gives CASSIKYA. The whole CDR3 sequence is CASSIKYAEQFF. This chain connects TRBV19 to TRBJ2-1; D gene uncertain. The CDR3 goes on 4 residues after the read ends, and that part is filled in from the germline J gene. This CDR3 region has 12 residues. Germline V gene lookup returns CDR1 FNHDT and CDR2 SITEND (reference sequence). Trimming cost V 2 bases and J 4 bases, with 4 bases left between them.

A remark on this clone: A far larger clone is one nucleotide away, so this likely arose from a read error. Gene names and germline match the mouse. With the read ending 4 residues before the CDR3 end, the germline J gene is used to fill in that end. This rearrangement joins TRBV13-3 to TRBJ2-2; the D gene is possibly TRBD2 (5 bases). The germline V gene encodes CDR1 NNHDY and CDR2 SYVADS. The CDR3 has 14 residues. Incomplete CDR3 DNA: TGTGCCAGCAGTGACTGGGTGGTGAACGGG. Translated: CASSDWVVNG. The entire CDR3 sequence reads CASSDWVVNGQLYF.

A word on this clone: Gene names are mouse gene names. The read terminates 4 residues ahead of where the CDR3 ends, so the germline J gene completes it. The chain links TRBV2 to TRBJ2-7; TRBD2 aligns across 10 bases. The CDR3 totals 14 residues. Germline V CDR1 and CDR2: LGHNA, YSYQKL. CDR3 DNA (partial): TGTGCCAGCAGCCCTCACTGGGGGGGGTAT. Translated: CASSPHWGGY. The full-length CDR3 reads as CASSPHWGGYEQYF.

This clone came up many times. Gene names refer to mouse genes. Coverage ceases 4 residues before the CDR3 finishes, and the germline J gene fills in the end. The genes are TRBV19 and TRBJ2-1; 7 nucleotides match TRBD1. J lost 5 bases, V lost 0 bases, and 8 bases had no gene match. Germline V gene lookup returns CDR1 FNHDT and CDR2 SITEND (reference sequence). This CDR3 region has 16 residues. The part of the CDR3 DNA that was read is TGTGCCAGCAGTATAGTCGAGAAGACAGGGAATGCT. This encodes CASSIVEKTGNA. The complete CDR3 reads CASSIVEKTGNAEQFF.

This clone has ten or more counts. Germline and genes here are mouse. CDR3 sequence reads: CASSDRGRAEQFF. Incomplete CDR3 DNA: TGTGCCAGCAGCGACAGGGGGCGAGCT. V usage is TRBV5 and J usage is TRBJ2-1, with 10 bases aligning to TRBD1. The DNA ends 4 residues before the CDR3 does, and the rest of the CDR3 is filled in from the germline J gene. CDR3 length equals 13 residues. Germline V CDR1 and CDR2: LGHNA, YNLKQL (reference sequence).

The sample holds a few counts of this clone. The database protein in TCRdb disagrees with the DNA translation at residue 13; the sequence shown here was translated from the DNA. This may come from a read error, since a much larger clone is one base off. Mouse gene names and germline throughout. From the germline J gene comes the end of the CDR3, since the read stops 3 residues before it. The genes are TRBV29 and TRBJ1-6; a possible D gene is TRBD1 (6 bases). TRBJ1-6 is labeled an ORF, and its function is uncertain. The V and J ends lost 4 bases and 3 bases respectively, with 13 bases between them. CDR3 length: 16 amino acids. Germline values: CDR1 MSHET, CDR2 SYDVDS. Partial CDR3 DNA: TGTGCTAGCAGTTCGCACGGGGGGCTCTATAATTCGCCC. Translated, it gives CASSSHGGLYNSP. The complete CDR3 sequence is CASSSHGGLYNSPLYF.

This clone was observed many times. Gene names refer to mouse genes. The missing CDR3 end, 4 residues past where the read stops, is filled in from the germline J gene. V usage is TRBV13-2 and J usage is TRBJ2-7; 8 bases map to TRBD2. The trim removed 3 bases at V and 0 bases at J, leaving 5 bases unmatched. The CDR3 is made up of 15 amino acids. The germline gives CDR1 NNHNN, CDR2 SYGAGS (reference sequence). The CDR3 sequence: CASGAWDWTSYEQYF. Incomplete CDR3 DNA: TGTGCCAGCGGTGCCTGGGACTGGACCTCCTAT.

Ten or more counts support this clone. Genes here carry mouse names. The observed sequence ends 4 residues before the CDR3 terminus, with the missing tail filled in from the germline J gene. The rearrangement joins TRBV24 to TRBJ2-1; 12 bases line up with TRBD2. The CDR3 has 15 amino acids. J lost 1 base, V lost 7 bases, and 2 bases had no gene match. Germline V gene lookup returns CDR1 KGHTA and CDR2 FRNEEI. Incomplete CDR3 DNA: TGTGCCAGCATAGGGACTGGGGGGAACTATGCT. Amino acid sequence: CASIGTGGNYA. The CDR3 reads in full as CASIGTGGNYAEQFF.

Within the sample, this clone is medium-sized. All gene names here are mouse names. The read ends 4 residues early relative to the CDR3; the germline J gene fills the gap. This sample also contains other DNA sequences that code for the same CDR3. This chain connects TRBV14 to TRBJ2-7; D unresolved. In germline, CDR1 is SGHDT, CDR2 FRDEAV. This CDR3 spans 11 amino acids. V was trimmed by 5 bases and J by 3 bases, leaving 6 bases between them. The CDR3 is CASRDNYEQYF. The covered CDR3 bases are TGTGCCAGCAGAGACAACTAT. Using reference TRBV14 and TRBJ2-7 for the parts outside the CDR3, the full variable domain is EAGVTQSPRYAVLQEGQAVSFWCDPISGHDTLYWYQQPRDQGPQLLVYFRDEAVIDNSQLPSDRFSAVRPKGTNSTLKIQSAKQGDTATYLCASRDNYEQYFGPGTRLTVL.